The sequence of this TCR beta chain was determined in a study of T cells in Graves' hyperthyroidism and ophthalmopathy. RNA transcripts yielded amplified TCR beta CDR3 regions. First-round RT-PCR targeting the TCR CDR3 was performed with the HTBI primer set. TCRdb analysed the multiplex PCR reads with MiXCR anew, one entry per CDR3 protein. The table includes about 600,000 distinct CDR3 sequences, roughly 15% detected once. Germline V gene data show CDR1 as SGHVS and CDR2 as FQNEAQ. The CDR3 loop spans 13 amino acids. Trimming pared 2 bases from V and 8 bases from J, leaving 12 bases between. This clonotype was counted ten times or more.

Sequenced sample: blood. The origin of this receptor is a woman aged 50 to 60 with Graves' ophthalmopathy. The chain uses TRBV7-8 and TRBJ1-2; D may be TRBD1 (5 bases). The CDR3 coding sequence is TGTGCCAGCAGCTTATATAGGGGTAGGGGCTACACCTTC. It translates to CASSLYRGRGYTF.